The present T cell receptor (beta chain) was sequenced within a study of cytomegalovirus exposure and HLA in healthy donors. Note on this clone: Its antigen remains unknown.

Study-wide findings and caveats: CMV serostatus was the only recorded immune exposure for donors. The study recorded more than 150 TCR beta chains that were cytomegalovirus-associated.

With 60 Vbeta and 13 Jbeta primers, the PCR was carried out. Measured with immunoSEQ multiplex PCR; TCRdb has only the in-frame clones, and not every one. The sample records tens of thousands of clones, roughly 64% being singletons. Trimming pared 1 base from V and 4 bases from J, leaving 13 bases between. This CDR3 is 14 amino acids long. Germline V gene data show CDR1 as SQVTM and CDR2 as ANQGSEA. This rearrangement joins TRBV29-1 to TRBJ1-2; D might be TRBD1 (6 bases). The sequenced material came from PBMCs. This TCR was recovered from a man aged 30 to 45 in good health and CMV-seropositive. CDR3 sequence reads: CSVEGQAVTYGYTF. In nucleotides, the CDR3 is TGCAGCGTTGAAGGACAGGCGGTGACCTATGGCTACACCTTC.